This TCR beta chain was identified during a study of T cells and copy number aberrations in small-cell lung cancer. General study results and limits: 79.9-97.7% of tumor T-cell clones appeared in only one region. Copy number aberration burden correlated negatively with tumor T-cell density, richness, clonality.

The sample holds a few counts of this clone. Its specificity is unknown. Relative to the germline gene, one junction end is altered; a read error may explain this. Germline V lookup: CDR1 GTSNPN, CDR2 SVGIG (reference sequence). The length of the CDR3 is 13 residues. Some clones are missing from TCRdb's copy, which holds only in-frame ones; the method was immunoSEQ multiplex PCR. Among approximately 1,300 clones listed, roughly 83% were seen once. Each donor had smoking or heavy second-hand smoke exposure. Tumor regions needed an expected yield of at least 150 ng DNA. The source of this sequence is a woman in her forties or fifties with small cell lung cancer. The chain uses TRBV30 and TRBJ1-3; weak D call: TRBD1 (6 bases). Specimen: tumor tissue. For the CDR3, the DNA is TGTGCCTGGAATAGGGGGGAGAGAAACACCACATATTTT. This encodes CAWNRGERNTTYF.